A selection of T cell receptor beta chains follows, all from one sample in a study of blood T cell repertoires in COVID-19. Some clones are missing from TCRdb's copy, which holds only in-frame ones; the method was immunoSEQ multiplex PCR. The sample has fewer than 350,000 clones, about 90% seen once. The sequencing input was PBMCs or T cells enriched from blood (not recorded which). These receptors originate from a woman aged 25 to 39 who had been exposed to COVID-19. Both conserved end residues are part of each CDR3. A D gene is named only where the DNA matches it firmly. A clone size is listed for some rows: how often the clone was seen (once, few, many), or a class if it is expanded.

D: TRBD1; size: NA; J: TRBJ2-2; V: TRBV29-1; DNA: TGCAGCGTCAGGACAGGCTCGAACACCGGGGAGCTGTTTTTT; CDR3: CSVRTGSNTGELFF
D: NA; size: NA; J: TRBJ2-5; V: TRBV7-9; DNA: TGTGCCAGCAGCCGGCCAGGCAGGGGCACAGAGACCCAGTACTTC; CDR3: CASSRPGRGTETQYF
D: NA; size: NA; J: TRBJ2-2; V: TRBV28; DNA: TGTGCCAGCAGGCGGACTAAAAACACCGGGGAGCTGTTTTTT; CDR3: CASRRTKNTGELFF
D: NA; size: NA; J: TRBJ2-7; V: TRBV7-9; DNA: TGTGCCAGCAGCTTCCGGACTGGCAACTACGAGCAGTACTTC; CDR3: CASSFRTGNYEQYF
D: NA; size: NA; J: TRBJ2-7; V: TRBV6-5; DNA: TGTGCCAGCAGTTACTCGAGTTCGGTGAGCTCCTACGAGCAGTACTTC; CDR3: CASSYSSSVSSYEQYF
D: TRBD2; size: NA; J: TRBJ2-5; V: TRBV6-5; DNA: TGTGCCAGCACTAGGGGCGGGAGCGGGGAAGAGACCCAGTACTTC; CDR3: CASTRGGSGEETQYF
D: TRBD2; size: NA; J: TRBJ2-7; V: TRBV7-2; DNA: TGTGCCAGCAGCTTAATAGGACTAGCGGGAGTGAGGTCCGAGCAGTACTTC; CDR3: CASSLIGLAGVRSEQYF
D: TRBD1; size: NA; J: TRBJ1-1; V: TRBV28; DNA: TGTGCCAGCATCGAGGAGGGGGCGGGGACTGAAGCTTTCTTT; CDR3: CASIEEGAGTEAFF
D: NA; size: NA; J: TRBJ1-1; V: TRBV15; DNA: TGTGCCACCAGCAGAGAGGTTCCGGCGGTTCGAGCTTTCTTT; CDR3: CATSREVPAVRAFF
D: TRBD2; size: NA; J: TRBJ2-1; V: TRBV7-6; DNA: TGTGCCAGCAGCTTAGTATTAAGGGGCGGGAGGGTCCCCTACAATGAGCAGTTCTTC; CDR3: CASSLVLRGGRVPYNEQFF
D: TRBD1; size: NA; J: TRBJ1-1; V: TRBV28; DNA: TGTGCCAGCAGGAAACCGGGACAGATAGAAGCTTTCTTT; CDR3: CASRKPGQIEAFF
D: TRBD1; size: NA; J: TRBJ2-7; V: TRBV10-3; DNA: TGTGCCATCACCCCGGGACAGGGGGACTACGAGCAGTACTTC; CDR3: CAITPGQGDYEQYF
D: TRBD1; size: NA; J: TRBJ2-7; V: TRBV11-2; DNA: TGTGCCAGCAGCCAAGGGACAGGCCCCTCCTACGAGCAGTACTTC; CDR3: CASSQGTGPSYEQYF
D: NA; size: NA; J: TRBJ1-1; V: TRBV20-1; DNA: TGCAGTGCTCCCGGCGGGGGGTTTGCTTTCTTT; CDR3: CSAPGGGFAFF
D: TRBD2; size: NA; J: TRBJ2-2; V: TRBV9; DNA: TGTGCCAGCAGCGTAGCCAGCGGGAGCACCGGGGAGCTGTTTTTT; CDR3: CASSVASGSTGELFF
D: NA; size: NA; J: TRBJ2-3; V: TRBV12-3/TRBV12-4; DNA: TGTGCCAGCAGAGCGACCAGCACAGATACGCAGTATTTT; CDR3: CASRATSTDTQYF
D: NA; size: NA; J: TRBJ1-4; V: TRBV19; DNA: TGTGCCACCCGAAATAAGCAGGGAGGTGAAAAACTGTTTTTT; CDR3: CATRNKQGGEKLFF
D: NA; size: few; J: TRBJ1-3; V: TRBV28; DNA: TGTGCCAGCAGTTTAACAGGGACCTCTGGAAACACCATATATTTT; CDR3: CASSLTGTSGNTIYF
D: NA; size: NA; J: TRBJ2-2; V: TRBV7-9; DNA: TGTGCCAGCAGCCCACCGGGGGGCTCGAACACCGGGGAGCTGTTTTTT; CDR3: CASSPPGGSNTGELFF
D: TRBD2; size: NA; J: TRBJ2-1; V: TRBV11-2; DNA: TGTGCCAGCAGCGCTAGCGGGAGTTCCGTTGAGCAGTTCTTC; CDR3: CASSASGSSVEQFF